A single sample gave rise to the 25 T cell receptor beta chains below, sequenced in a study of beta chain features in type 1 diabetes. Their antigen targets remain unknown. Every isolated RNA sample was fully reverse transcribed, so sequencing captured expressed TCRB transcripts. The repertoire was sequenced with immunoSEQ multiplex PCR; TCRdb's copy has only in-frame clones and lacks some. This table holds roughly 53,000 clones, roughly 39% found once. Regarding the study as a whole: A moderate, significant TCRB CDR3 shortening appeared in type 1 diabetes across four CD4+ subsets.

The sequencing sample was made of Tregs from blood. The source is a man in his thirties or forties with type 1 diabetes.

The gene calls are TRBV10-3 and TRBJ1-2; 8 bases match TRBD1. V lost 3 bases and J lost 6; bases outside the gene matches: 9. Germline values: CDR1 ENHRY, CDR2 SYGVKD. The CDR3 extends over 15 amino acids. The CDR3 nucleotides are TGTGCCATCAGTGAACCGGGACAGGCTTGGGATGGCTACACCTTC. Its translation is CAISEPGQAWDGYTF.

This clone was picked up one time. The rearrangement links TRBV2 to TRBJ1-5, with TRBD1 matching over 11 bases. The CDR3 consists of 15 residues. Germline lookup yields CDR1 SNHLY and CDR2 FYNNEI. The V segment lost 6 bases and the J segment 7 bases; nucleotides outside the gene matches: 8. The CDR3 spells CASSVSRDRGQPQHF. The CDR3 DNA reads as TGTGCCAGCAGCGTAAGCCGGGACAGGGGGCAGCCCCAGCATTTT.

The gene calls are TRBV9 and TRBJ2-1; a possible D gene is TRBD2 (7 bases). Between the trimmed V and J ends, which lost 2 bases and 9 bases, there was a span of 18 bases. Looked up from germline, CDR1 is SGDLS and CDR2 is YYNGEE. The CDR3 spans 15 residues. The CDR3 region has the DNA TGTGCCAGCAGCGTCCAAGGGGGGGCAAGGGGTGAGCAGTTCTTC. Its protein product is CASSVQGGARGEQFF.

V and J are TRBV28 and TRBJ1-4; D uncertain. The CDR3 runs to 15 residues. Germline V gives CDR1 MDHEN, CDR2 SYDVKM. Trimming stripped 4 bases from V and 5 bases from J, with 14 bases between. CDR3 residues: CASSSAERINEKLFF. CDR3 in DNA: TGTGCCAGCAGTTCCGCGGAAAGAATAAATGAAAAACTGTTTTTT.

The V gene is TRBV2, the J gene TRBJ2-1; TRBD2 might be the D (6 bases). The V end was cut by 1 base, the J end by 14 bases, with 12 bases between. Germline loops: CDR1 SNHLY, CDR2 FYNNEI. CDR3 size: 12 residues. The CDR3 here is CASSEDRDLEFF. CDR3 nucleotides: TGTGCCAGCAGTGAAGACCGGGACTTGGAGTTCTTC.

This chain links TRBV4-2 with TRBJ2-4, with 8 bases matching TRBD1. This CDR3 has 16 amino acids. Trimming removed 1 base from V and 3 bases from J; junction bases left unmatched: 5. CDR1 is LGHNA and CDR2 is YNFKEQ in the germline V gene. CDR3 residues: CASSQGGGTGKNIQYF. DNA for the CDR3: TGTGCCAGCAGCCAAGGTGGCGGGACAGGCAAAAACATTCAGTACTTC.

This sequence joins TRBV6-6 and TRBJ1-4; TRBD1 agrees at 8 bases. V lost 0 bases, J lost 8 bases, and 8 bases stayed unmatched. Germline loops: CDR1 MNHNY, CDR2 SVGAGI (reference sequence). The CDR3 runs to 16 residues. The CDR3 DNA reads TGTGCCAGCAGTTACTCTCTTCAGGGGGCGAAGGAAAAACTGTTTTTT. Protein: CASSYSLQGAKEKLFF.

This clone appeared a few times. The CDR3 DNA is TGTGCCAGCAGTTTATATGGACTAGCGGGAGACCTCTCCTACAATGAGCAGTTCTTC. It encodes CASSLYGLAGDLSYNEQFF. The V gene is TRBV28, the J gene TRBJ2-1; 13 positions agree with TRBD2. The V segment lost 1 base and the J segment 0 bases; nucleotides outside the gene matches: 6. The CDR3 runs 19 residues. The germline V gene has CDR1 MDHEN and CDR2 SYDVKM.

This clone came up a few times. The J gene is TRBJ1-2, the V gene TRBV7-9, with TRBD1 matching over 7 bases. Unmatched junction bases numbered 11, after V lost 1 base and J lost 9 bases. This CDR3 spans 15 amino acids. Germline lookup yields CDR1 SEHNR and CDR2 FQNEAQ (reference sequence). In DNA form, the CDR3 reads TGTGCCAGCAGCTTAGGAGGTACCGGGACAGTCCGCTACACCTTC. Translated, it gives CASSLGGTGTVRYTF. Variable domain in full (rest from reference TRBV7-9 and TRBJ1-2): DTGVSQNPRHKITKRGQNVTFRCDPISEHNRLYWYRQTLGQGPEFLTYFQNEAQLEKSRLLSDRFSAERPKGSFSTLEIQRTEQGDSAMYLCASSLGGTGTVRYTFGSGTRLTVV.

The rearrangement joins TRBV29-1 to TRBJ1-4, with a possible D match to TRBD1 (5 bases). The germline CDR1 and CDR2 sequences are SQVTM and ANQGSEA. CDR3 length equals 13 residues. The V gene lost 7 bases and the J gene lost 6 bases, with 15 bases spanning the gap. The CDR3: CSAAPGMDEKLFF. DNA for the CDR3: TGCAGCGCGGCGCCAGGGATGGATGAAAAACTGTTTTTT.

This clone was recorded a few times. The chain combines TRBV18 with TRBJ2-1; 7 bases are a match to TRBD2. This CDR3 has 17 residues. V gave up 3 bases and J gave up 5 bases; unmatched junction bases: 13. Germline V gene lookup returns CDR1 KGHSH and CDR2 LQKENI. CDR3 sequence: CASSPRSRSSGNNEQFF. As DNA, the CDR3 is TGTGCCAGCTCACCCAGATCTAGGTCTAGCGGTAACAATGAGCAGTTCTTC.

The chain uses TRBV9 and TRBJ2-1; 8 bases match TRBD2. The CDR3 consists of 13 residues. Germline CDR1 and CDR2: SGDLS and YYNGEE. V lost 7 bases, J lost 8 bases, and 8 bases stayed unmatched. In DNA form, the CDR3 reads TGTGCCAGCGCGCCGGGAGGGCCTGATGAGCAGTTCTTC. This gives the protein CASAPGGPDEQFF. Using reference TRBV9 and TRBJ2-1 for the parts outside the CDR3, the full variable domain is DSGVTQTPKHLITATGQRVTLRCSPRSGDLSVYWYQQSLDQGLQFLIQYYNGEERAKGNILERFSAQQFPDLHSELNLSSLELGDSALYFCASAPGGPDEQFFGPGTRLTVL.

Notes on this clone: This CDR3 is also generated by other DNA sequences in the sample. The chain uses TRBV28 and TRBJ1-2, with a weak D call TRBD1 (5 bases). The CDR3 spans 12 residues. Germline V lookup: CDR1 MDHEN, CDR2 SYDVKM. Trimming cost V 6 bases and J 4 bases, with 9 bases left between them. The CDR3 region is CASRPGGYGYTF. CDR3 nucleotides: TGTGCCAGCAGGCCCGGGGGCTATGGCTACACCTTC.

This sequence joins TRBV28 and TRBJ2-1, with TRBD2 matching over 10 bases. Trimming took 6 bases from V and 7 from J; bases not matched to a gene: 9. The CDR3 consists of 15 residues. Germline V gene data show CDR1 as MDHEN and CDR2 as SYDVKM. CDR3 region: CASSSFAGLANEQFF. The DNA for the CDR3 is TGTGCCAGCAGCTCATTCGCGGGACTAGCGAATGAGCAGTTCTTC.

The chain employs TRBV7-3 and TRBJ2-6; weak D call: TRBD1 (6 bases). The CDR3 extends over 20 amino acids. V dropped 4 bases and J dropped 3 bases, with 25 bases sitting between them. CDR1 and CDR2 from the germline V gene are SGHTA and FQGTGA. This CDR3 is CASSSPPGTPGGLGANVLTF. The CDR3 DNA sequence: TGTGCCAGCAGCTCTCCCCCTGGGACCCCTGGGGGCCTTGGGGCCAACGTCCTGACTTTC. Full variable domain (outside the CDR3, taken from reference TRBV7-3 and TRBJ2-6): GAGVSQTPSNKVTEKGKYVELRCDPISGHTALYWYRQSLGQGPEFLIYFQGTGAADDSGLPNDRFFAVRPEGSVSTLKIQRTERGDSAVYLCASSSPPGTPGGLGANVLTFGAGSRLTVL.

This clone has only a few counts. The chain has TRBV6-5 and TRBJ2-3; D ambiguous. CDR1 MNHEY and CDR2 SVGAGI come from the germline V gene. CDR3 length: 15 residues. Trimming left V 0 bases short and J 3 bases short, with 10 bases between. The CDR3 DNA is TGTGCCAGCAGTTACTCGGGCAGGTTTACAGATACGCAGTATTTT. It yields the protein CASSYSGRFTDTQYF.

This sequence joins TRBV13 and TRBJ2-2; TRBD2 aligns across 7 bases. This CDR3 spans 13 amino acids. V lost 3 bases, J lost 7 bases, and 2 bases stayed unmatched. Germline assignment: CDR1 PRHDT and CDR2 FYEKMQ (reference sequence). CDR3 bases: TGTGCCAGCAGCTTTACTAGCGACGGGGAGCTGTTTTTT. It is translated as CASSFTSDGELFF.

This clone has only a few counts. Other nucleotide sequences in the sample specify the same CDR3. V usage is TRBV6-1 and J usage is TRBJ2-3, with D possibly being TRBD2 (5 bases). Germline CDR1 MNHNS, CDR2 SASEGT. Deletions cut 0 bases from V and 6 bases from J, with 7 bases between. The CDR3 extends over 13 amino acids. The CDR3 loop reads CASSEARGDTQYF. CDR3 nucleotides: TGTGCCAGCAGTGAAGCCCGCGGGGATACGCAGTATTTT.

This chain links TRBV7-8 with TRBJ2-5, with 8 bases matching TRBD2. J was trimmed by 5 bases and V by 7 bases; bases with no gene match: 15. Germline V gives CDR1 SGHVS, CDR2 FQNEAQ. The length of the CDR3 is 16 residues. CDR3 coding DNA: TGTGCCAGCAAGTCAAGATGGGAGGGACTAGGGGAGACCCAGTACTTC. Its protein product is CASKSRWEGLGETQYF.

This CDR3 is CASSQGQGPDTQYF. The CDR3 region has the DNA TGTGCCAGCAGCCAGGGACAGGGGCCAGATACGCAGTATTTT. The J gene is TRBJ2-3, the V gene TRBV7-3, with TRBD1 matching 10 bases. Trimming cost V 5 bases and J 4 bases; bases outside gene matches: 3. Looked up from germline, CDR1 is SGHTA and CDR2 is FQGTGA. This CDR3 comprises 14 residues.

This rearrangement joins TRBV4-2 to TRBJ2-3; 9 bases line up with TRBD2. Trimming cost V 0 bases and J 4 bases; bases outside gene matches: 11. This CDR3 is 18 amino acids long. The V gene's germline CDR1 is LGHNA and CDR2 YNFKEQ. The CDR3 DNA is TGTGCCAGCAGCCAAGAGGCCCCTATAGCGGGAGTACCAGATACGCAGTATTTT. It codes for CASSQEAPIAGVPDTQYF.

In the case of this clone: The sample carries other DNA sequences with the same CDR3. The chain combines TRBV7-9 with TRBJ2-7; TRBD1 agrees at 12 bases. Germline V gene data show CDR1 as SEHNR and CDR2 as FQNEAQ (reference sequence). Trimming removed 6 bases from V and 13 bases from J; junction bases left unmatched: 16. The CDR3 sequence is 15 residues long. CDR3 sequence: CASSSEGTGGSVQYF. CDR3 coding DNA: TGTGCCAGCAGTTCCGAGGGGACAGGGGGCTCGGTGCAATACTTC.

V and J are TRBV28 and TRBJ2-5; D is perhaps TRBD1 (6 bases). Germline CDR1 and CDR2: MDHEN and SYDVKM. V was trimmed by 5 bases and J by 5 bases, leaving 18 bases between them. This CDR3 comprises 15 residues. CDR3 sequence (DNA): TGTGCCAGCAGTCTCCCTGGAAGGGGGAGCGAGACCCAGTACTTC. This gives the protein CASSLPGRGSETQYF.

The gene calls are TRBV11-2 and TRBJ2-1, with 9 bases aligning to TRBD1. Trimming took 3 bases from V and 7 from J; bases not matched to a gene: 10. Germline CDR1 reads SGHAT; CDR2 reads FQNNGV. This CDR3 is built from 16 residues. CDR3 DNA sequence: TGTGCCAGCAGCTTTACCGGGACAGGGTCTTGGAATGAGCAGTTCTTC. This encodes CASSFTGTGSWNEQFF.

This chain joins TRBV5-1 and TRBJ2-1, with 8 nucleotides matching TRBD2. The ends lost 2 bases at V and 7 bases at J; junction bases unmatched: 11. CDR1 is SGHRS, CDR2 YFSETQ, per germline. This CDR3 comprises 16 residues. The CDR3 protein is CASSFLAGFIRNEQFF. In nucleotides, the CDR3 is TGCGCCAGCAGCTTTTTAGCGGGATTCATCAGAAATGAGCAGTTCTTC.